The clone carrying this TCR beta chain was found once. This entry comes from a study of blood T cell repertoires in COVID-19. Generated by immunoSEQ multiplex PCR, the TCRdb table keeps only in-frame clones and is missing some. The sample comprises about 160,000 clones, roughly 84% of which are singletons, and about 10% rests with the top ten. Trimming pared 6 bases from V and 1 base from J, leaving 9 bases between. Germline-derived CDR1 and CDR2 are MDHEN and SYDVKM. CDR3 length: 13 residues. The V call is TRBV28, the J call TRBJ1-1, with D uncertain. This TCR derives from a woman aged 80 or over with active or convalescent COVID-19. Sequenced input: peripheral blood. The CDR3 loop is CASRPPGNTEAFF. Here the CDR3 DNA reads TGTGCCAGCAGGCCCCCGGGGAACACTGAAGCTTTCTTT. Variable domain in full (rest from reference TRBV28 and TRBJ1-1): DVKVTQSSRYLVKRTGEKVFLECVQDMDHENMFWYRQDPGLGLRLIYFSYDVKMKEKGDIPEGYSVSREKKERFSLILESASTNQTSMYLCASRPPGNTEAFFGQGTRLTVV.